The 3 T cell receptor beta chains presented below share a single source sample, sequenced in a study of beta chain features in type 1 diabetes. Investigators reverse transcribed all isolated RNA, so they sequenced expressed TCRB transcripts. The repertoire was sequenced with immunoSEQ multiplex PCR; TCRdb's copy has only in-frame clones and lacks some. The top ten hold more than 0.02% of the sample, which has about 250,000 clones, less than 15% seen once. Sequenced: naive CD4+ T cells from blood. These receptors came from a woman aged 40 to 50 in good health.

In its sample, this clone was seen many times. This chain connects TRBV29-1 to TRBJ2-1, with 12 bases identical to TRBD2. The J segment lost 7 bases and the V segment lost 6 bases, leaving 7 bases of the junction unmatched. The germline CDR1 and CDR2 sequences are SQVTM and ANQGSEA. The CDR3 is 14 residues long. CDR3 DNA: TGCAGCGTCCTGACTAGCGGGGGAGGGAATGAGCAGTTCTTC. As protein: CSVLTSGGGNEQFF.

The chain recombines TRBV7-7 with TRBJ2-2; weak D call: TRBD2 (5 bases). The V gene's germline CDR1 is SSHAT and CDR2 FNYEAQ (reference sequence). V dropped 5 bases and J dropped 4 bases, with 8 bases sitting between them. This CDR3 comprises 13 residues. CDR3 in DNA: TGTGCCAGCAGCCAAAGCGGCACCGGGGAGCTGTTTTTT. Translation: CASSQSGTGELFF.

This chain joins TRBV6-5 and TRBJ2-5; no firm D call. The CDR3 consists of 13 residues. Germline loops: CDR1 MNHEY, CDR2 SVGAGI. V gave up 6 bases and J gave up 5 bases, with 13 bases separating them. CDR3: CASRPSSLETQYF. In nucleotides, the CDR3 is TGTGCCAGCAGGCCCTCTAGTCTGGAGACCCAGTACTTC.